This record concerns one TCR beta chain sequence. Original processing notes: The authors estimated nucleated cell counts from reference gene primer amplification. Sequencing was performed with immunoSEQ multiplex PCR; in TCRdb, only in-frame clones are kept and a portion is missing. Clone size and V and J calls were adopted from that table, with D and trimming inferred from the DNA. Of 300,000 to 400,000 clones in the sample, roughly nine tenths were seen once. Followed longitudinally, the Seattle patients had been enrolled during active infection. These data are taken from a study of blood T cell repertoires in COVID-19. As for the study in general: The United States, Italy and Spain provided the acute and convalescent COVID-19 samples. T cells, B-cell-depleted T cells, or PBMCs provided the cDNA or gDNA that served as material.

The V and J ends lost 4 bases and 5 bases respectively, with 14 bases between them. The germline CDR1 and CDR2 sequences are MGHDK and SYGVNS. The CDR3 length is 14 residues. This clonotype was sampled from a woman in her 30s with COVID-19, enrolled during active disease. This sequence joins TRBV25-1 and TRBJ1-1; D unclear. The sample was peripheral blood. The CDR3 protein is CASSAFGERTEAFF. In DNA, the CDR3 is TGTGCCAGCAGTGCCTTCGGAGAACGGACTGAAGCTTTCTTT.